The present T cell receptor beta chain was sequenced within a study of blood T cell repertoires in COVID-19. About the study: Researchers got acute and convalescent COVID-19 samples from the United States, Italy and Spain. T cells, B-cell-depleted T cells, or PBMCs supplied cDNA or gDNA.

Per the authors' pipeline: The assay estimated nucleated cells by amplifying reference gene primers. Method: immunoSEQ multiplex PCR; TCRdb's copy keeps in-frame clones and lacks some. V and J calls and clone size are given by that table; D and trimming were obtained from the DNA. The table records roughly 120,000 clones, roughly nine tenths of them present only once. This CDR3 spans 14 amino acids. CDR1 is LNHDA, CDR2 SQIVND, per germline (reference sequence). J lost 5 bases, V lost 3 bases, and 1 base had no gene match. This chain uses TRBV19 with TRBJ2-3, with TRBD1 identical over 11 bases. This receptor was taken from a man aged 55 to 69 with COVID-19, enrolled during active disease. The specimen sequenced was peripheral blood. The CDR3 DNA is TGTGCCAGTAGTATGGGACAGGGGGGAGATACGCAGTATTTT. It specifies CASSMGQGGDTQYF.